The clone carrying this T cell receptor beta chain came up a few times. Sample treatment: oral pan-JAK inhibitor, 5-10 mg twice daily. The CDR3 covers 16 residues. V shed 4 bases, J shed 5 bases, and the junction held 14 bases outside the gene matches. CDR1 SGHRS and CDR2 YFSETQ come from the germline V gene. The data stem from a study of CD8+ T cells in alopecia areata. As for the study in general: Treated patients' severity was scored by percentage of affected scalp area.

Sequencing used cDNA as its template, made by extracting RNA and reverse transcribing it. Produced via immunoSEQ multiplex PCR; TCRdb's table is partial and in-frame only. Counted here are some 200,000 clones, 50% to 60% occurring once; the ten biggest clones make up 1.6%. The input for sequencing was CD4+ T cells sorted from blood, taken at week 4, from a patient treated with tofacitinib. This chain uses TRBV5-1 with TRBJ2-7; the match to TRBD1 covers 8 bases. The clonotype originates from a human donor with alopecia areata. The CDR3 loop is CASSLRDRTLRDEQYF. CDR3 nucleotide sequence: TGCGCCAGCAGCCTCCGGGACAGGACCCTCCGGGACGAGCAGTACTTC. The full variable domain, its missing parts supplied by reference TRBV5-1 and TRBJ2-7, is KAGVTQTPRYLIKTRGQQVTLSCSPISGHRSVSWYQQTPGQGLQFLFEYFSETQRNKGNFPGRFSGRQFSNSRSEMNVSTLELGDSALYLCASSLRDRTLRDEQYFGPGTRLTVT.